The T cell receptor beta chain under discussion was sequenced for a study of cytomegalovirus exposure and HLA in healthy donors. Trimming shortened V by 5 bases and J by 1 base, and 11 bases separated the two germline ends. Germline CDR1 and CDR2: SNHLY and FYNNEI. This CDR3 has 14 amino acids. Points from the study as a whole: Per a later analysis, HLA-associated TCR beta chains showed more clonal expansion than other, equally common TCR beta chains. It is likely that the observed cluster of highly shared sequence variants was a sequencing artifact. V- and J-gene trimming in TCR beta was tied to a missense DCLRE1C variant by an analysis performed later.

In the case of this clone: Its cognate antigen is unknown.

Use of 60 Vbeta and 13 Jbeta primers characterized the PCR. The data were produced by immunoSEQ multiplex PCR, yet TCRdb's version contains in-frame clones alone and is incomplete. The sample carries approximately 300,000 clones, about 80% recorded once. The sample taken for sequencing was PBMCs. The TCR comes from a girl aged 2 to 10 in good health and CMV-seronegative. The chain combines TRBV2 with TRBJ1-1, with D possibly being TRBD1 (6 bases). CDR3 DNA sequence: TGTGCCAGCAGTCGGGACACCTCGAACACTGAAGCTTTCTTT. Translating gives CASSRDTSNTEAFF.